What follows are 23 T cell receptor beta chains derived from one specimen sequenced in a study of prognosis after radiotherapy for stage I lung cancer. With two-round multiplex PCR, TCR beta CDR3 sequences were amplified from genomic DNA. Gene-specific primers for each TRBV and TRBJ gene drove first-round PCR. One entry per CDR3 protein results from TCRdb running MiXCR on the multiplex PCR reads. The table has about 36,000 distinct CDR3 sequences, around a third seen once; the top ten hold around 30%. Source: PBMCs, taken before or after stereotactic body radiation therapy (not recorded which). Receptors originate from a donor aged 50 or older with non-small cell lung cancer.

The sample holds many counts of this clonotype. The chain employs TRBV5-1 and TRBJ1-1; 7 positions agree with TRBD1. Germline CDR1 and CDR2: SGHRS and YFSETQ. The CDR3 is made up of 14 amino acids. With V trimmed by 0 bases and J by 4 bases, 3 bases remained unmatched. CDR3 sequence reads: CASSLVAGGTEAFF. The CDR3 DNA follows: TGCGCCAGCAGCTTGGTAGCAGGGGGCACTGAAGCTTTCTTT. The full variable domain, in which reference TRBV5-1 and TRBJ1-1 provide the parts outside the CDR3, is KAGVTQTPRYLIKTRGQQVTLSCSPISGHRSVSWYQQTPGQGLQFLFEYFSETQRNKGNFPGRFSGRQFSNSRSEMNVSTLELGDSALYLCASSLVAGGTEAFFGQGTRLTVV.

Many counts were recorded for this clonotype. V gene TRBV19 combines with J gene TRBJ2-3; D is ambiguous. The CDR3 extends over 14 amino acids. Germline CDR1 LNHDA, CDR2 SQIVND (reference sequence). The V end lost 4 bases, the J end lost 1 base, and 9 bases lay between the germline ends. In DNA, the CDR3 is TGTGCCAGTAGTACCCATCCCCGCACAGATACGCAGTATTTT. Residues: CASSTHPRTDTQYF.

For this clonotype: A clone one base away is much larger, so this may be a read error. CDR3 sequence reads: CANSARGTEKLFF. CDR3 coding DNA: TGTGCCAACAGTGCAAGGGGTACGGAAAAACTGTTTTTT. The rearrangement joins TRBV3-1 to TRBJ1-4, with D possibly being TRBD1 (5 bases). CDR1 is LGHDT, CDR2 YNNKEL, per germline (reference sequence). V shed 10 bases and J shed 8 bases, with 17 bases lying between them. CDR3 length: 13 amino acids.

This chain links TRBV5-4 with TRBJ1-4; 10 nucleotides agree with TRBD1. The CDR3 loop spans 15 amino acids. Germline V gene sequence: CDR1 SGHNT, CDR2 YYREEE (reference sequence). With 0 bases clipped from V and 5 bases from J, the junction kept 1 base outside the gene matches. The CDR3 nucleotides read TGTGCCAGCAGCTTGGCGGGACAGGGGAATGAAAAACTGTTTTTT. The encoded protein is CASSLAGQGNEKLFF.

This clonotype was detected once. The CDR3 does not close with the conserved phenylalanine or tryptophan, likely indicating a read error. This chain connects TRBV6-1 to TRBJ1-2; D ambiguous. CDR1 MNHNS and CDR2 SASEGT come from the germline V gene. V lost 4 bases and J lost 2, with 8 bases in between. The CDR3 extends over 13 amino acids. CDR3 DNA sequence: TGTGCCAGCAGTGCACGGTCGAACTATGGCTACACCTCC. Encoded protein: CASSARSNYGYTS.

A word on this clonotype: A much larger clone is a single base away; this may be a read error. The CDR3 bases are TGTGCCAGCAGTTTAAGGGGCAGGGTGGTGGAGACCCAGTACTTC. Protein: CASSLRGRVVETQYF. V gene TRBV12-3 or TRBV12-4 combines with J gene TRBJ2-5; a weak D match, TRBD1 (5 bases). V was shortened by 2 bases and J by 5 bases, with 15 bases between the two germline ends. The CDR3 runs 15 residues.

Points on this clonotype: A far larger clone is a single base away, which makes a read error likely. V is TRBV6-1 and J is TRBJ1-3; perhaps TRBD1 as D (5 bases). This CDR3 comprises 14 residues. The germline gives CDR1 MNHNS, CDR2 SASEGT. CDR3 sequence reads: CASSYRGSVNTIYF. The CDR3 coding sequence is TGTGCCAGCAGTTACCGGGGCTCTGTAAACACCATATATTTT.

This clonotype is medium-sized in the sample. The rearrangement joins TRBV20-1 to TRBJ1-2; D might be TRBD1 (5 bases). Germline CDR1 and CDR2: DFQATT and SNEGSKA (reference sequence). Between the trimmed V and J ends, which lost 1 base and 4 bases, there was a span of 16 bases. The CDR3 is made up of 15 amino acids. The DNA for the CDR3 is TGCAGTGCTAGAGGCCAAGGCGGGGGGACCTATGGCTACACCTTC. Translation: CSARGQGGGTYGYTF.

Points on this clonotype: A far larger clone is just one base off, so this is likely a read error. The rearrangement links TRBV6-2 or TRBV6-3 to TRBJ2-6, with 9 nucleotides matching TRBD1. V gave up 2 bases and J gave up 2 bases; unmatched junction bases: 1. This CDR3 contains 16 residues. Germline V gives CDR1 MNHEY, CDR2 SVGEGT. The CDR3 sequence: CASSYRTGAGANVLTF. The CDR3 DNA reads as TGTGCCAGCAGTTACCGGACAGGGGCTGGGGCCAACGTCCTGACTTTC.

This clonotype came up many times. This rearrangement joins TRBV24-1 to TRBJ2-1; 10 bases are a match to TRBD1. The CDR3 totals 14 residues. Germline values: CDR1 KGHDR, CDR2 SFDVKD. J lost 10 bases, V lost 3 bases, and 5 bases had no gene match. For the CDR3, the DNA is TGTGCCACCAGTGATCCCCGGGACAGGGGAGAGCAGTTCTTC. It codes for CATSDPRDRGEQFF.

The chain combines TRBV19 with TRBJ2-4; D gene uncertain. V dropped 3 bases and J dropped 6 bases, with 18 bases sitting between them. CDR3 size: 16 residues. Germline CDR1 and CDR2: LNHDA and SQIVND (reference sequence). The CDR3 loop reads CASSIRQVGVGNIQYF. CDR3 nucleotides: TGTGCCAGTAGTATCCGACAAGTTGGGGTAGGAAACATTCAGTACTTC.

This clonotype is medium-sized by share. The rearrangement links TRBV6-4 to TRBJ2-7; D is perhaps TRBD1 (6 bases). V was pared by 6 bases and J by 3 bases, with 9 bases between. The V gene's germline CDR1 is MRHNA and CDR2 SNTAGT. CDR3 size: 12 residues. The CDR3 spells CASSETGYEQYF. DNA for the CDR3: TGTGCCAGCAGCGAGACAGGCTACGAGCAGTACTTC.

This clonotype was seen many times. The chain links TRBV29-1 to TRBJ2-1, with no clear D. Per germline, CDR1 SQVTM and CDR2 ANQGSEA. The CDR3 has 13 amino acids. Trimming removed 7 bases from V and 4 bases from J, with 14 bases in between. DNA for the CDR3: TGCAGCGGTGGAAGGAAGGGTTACAATGAGCAGTTCTTC. It yields the protein CSGGRKGYNEQFF.

Of note for this clonotype: This sequence is one base from a far larger clone and is likely a read error. The chain recombines TRBV2 with TRBJ2-7; TRBD1 aligns across 10 bases. Germline V CDR1 and CDR2: SNHLY, FYNNEI. Germline trimming cut 5 bases from V and 12 bases from J; bases unmatched to any gene: 16. The CDR3 runs 15 residues. Here the CDR3 reads CASSLDTTGTGAWYF. The CDR3 nucleotides read TGTGCCAGCAGTCTAGACACTACCGGGACAGGGGCATGGTACTTC.

This clonotype showed up many times. V and J are TRBV29-1 and TRBJ2-1, with TRBD2 identical over 8 bases. The germline CDR1 and CDR2 sequences are SQVTM and ANQGSEA. This CDR3 is built from 13 residues. V gave up 5 bases and J gave up 9 bases; unmatched junction bases: 9. The CDR3 nucleotides are TGCAGCGTTTCCGGGGGGGCGAGAACTGAGCAGTTCTTC. As protein: CSVSGGARTEQFF.

Points on this clonotype: A much larger clone lies a single base off, so this may be a read error. The CDR3 sequence: CASSQVGTGVWETQYF. CDR3 in DNA: TGTGCCAGCAGCCAAGTTGGGACAGGGGTCTGGGAGACCCAGTACTTC. The chain uses TRBV3-1 and TRBJ2-5, with TRBD1 matching 10 bases. The CDR3 has 16 amino acids. The germline V gene has CDR1 LGHDT and CDR2 YNNKEL (reference sequence). V was pared by 1 base and J by 5 bases, with 7 bases of the junction left unmatched.

The J gene is TRBJ2-7, the V gene TRBV27, with 9 bases aligning to TRBD1. Trimming at V came to 3 bases and at J to 4 bases, leaving 10 bases not matched to a gene. The germline V gene encodes CDR1 MNHEY and CDR2 SMNVEV (reference sequence). The CDR3 has 16 amino acids. The chain's CDR3 is CASSFRPGTGWYEQYF. CDR3 nucleotide sequence: TGTGCCAGCAGTTTTAGACCTGGGACAGGGTGGTACGAGCAGTACTTC.

In its sample, this clonotype was seen many times. The rearrangement uses TRBV20-1 and TRBJ1-2; D not certain. The CDR3 is 13 residues long. With 1 base removed from V and 1 base from J, the gap between germline ends came to 7 bases. Per germline, CDR1 DFQATT and CDR2 SNEGSKA (reference sequence). Here the CDR3 reads CSARGPDNYGYTF. CDR3 bases: TGCAGTGCTAGAGGGCCCGATAACTATGGCTACACCTTC.

Points on this clonotype: This may be a read error: a much more frequent sequence differs by one nucleotide. J is TRBJ2-5 and V is TRBV30; a possible D gene is TRBD2 (6 bases). The CDR3 loop spans 12 amino acids. Germline loops: CDR1 GTSNPN, CDR2 SVGIG (reference sequence). V gave up 5 bases and J gave up 2 bases, with 9 bases separating them. In DNA, the CDR3 is TGTGCCTGGGGCGGGACTCAAGAGACCCAGTACTTC. This translates into CAWGGTQETQYF.

This clonotype was detected ten times or more. The V gene is TRBV3-1, the J gene TRBJ2-3; D is undetermined. V dropped 1 base and J dropped 7 bases, with 15 bases sitting between them. The V gene's germline CDR1 is LGHDT and CDR2 YNNKEL (reference sequence). The CDR3 is 15 amino acids. CDR3 in amino acids: CASSQVAAQGNTQYF. The CDR3 DNA is TGTGCCAGCAGCCAAGTGGCCGCACAAGGAAATACGCAGTATTTT.

On this clonotype itself: This sequence may be a read error, since a much larger clone differs from it by one base. J is TRBJ1-4 and V is TRBV6-1; the match to TRBD1 covers 7 bases. Germline V gives CDR1 MNHNS, CDR2 SASEGT. V was clipped by 6 bases and J by 7 bases; unmatched bases: 11. The CDR3 consists of 15 residues. CDR3 nucleotide sequence: TGTGCCAGCAGGGCAGGGGGGGCCTCCACTGAAAAACTGTTTTTT. Translation: CASRAGGASTEKLFF.

CDR3 bases: TGTGCTAGTGGTTTGGCGTCCCGGGGCAGGGGGGGGGACACTGAAGCTTTCTTT. It codes for CASGLASRGRGGDTEAFF. The J gene is TRBJ1-1, the V gene TRBV12-5; 7 positions match TRBD1. CDR3 size: 18 residues. Germline trimming cut 1 base from V and 3 bases from J; bases unmatched to any gene: 14. CDR1 LGHNT and CDR2 FRNRAP come from the germline V gene.

Note on this clonotype: With a much larger clone just one base away, this may be a read error. This chain uses TRBV7-8 with TRBJ2-5; 11 bases are a match to TRBD2. V dropped 5 bases and J dropped 0; count of bases not matched to a gene: 11. The CDR3 loop spans 18 amino acids. CDR1 is SGHVS, CDR2 FQNEAQ, per germline. The CDR3 loop reads CASSQEVLAGDYQETQYF. The CDR3 DNA is TGTGCCAGCAGCCAAGAGGTACTAGCGGGGGACTACCAAGAGACCCAGTACTTC.